A single sample gave rise to the 9 T cell receptor beta chains below, sequenced in a study of control samples from healthy donors and cancer patients. Here immunoSEQ multiplex PCR was the method, and the copy in TCRdb shows in-frame clones only, minus some. The profile shows about 130,000 clones, around 90% of them singletons. The sequenced material came from blood. The source of these receptors is a man aged 35 to 55 in good health.

The rearrangement uses TRBV28 and TRBJ2-1, with D perhaps matching TRBD1 (6 bases). Trimming removed 5 bases from V and 2 bases from J, with 13 bases in between. Germline V gene data show CDR1 as MDHEN and CDR2 as SYDVKM. The CDR3 consists of 15 residues. The CDR3 nucleotides are TGTGCCAGCAGTAAACAGGGTCCCCCCTACAATGAGCAGTTCTTC. It yields the protein CASSKQGPPYNEQFF.

The gene calls are TRBV5-1 and TRBJ2-5, with TRBD1 matching over 8 bases. Per the germline V gene, CDR1 is SGHRS and CDR2 is YFSETQ. The CDR3 consists of 14 residues. The V and J ends lost 5 bases and 1 base, in that order; junction bases with no gene match: 4. The chain's CDR3 is CASRPQGAQETQYF. The DNA for the CDR3 is TGCGCCAGCAGGCCGCAGGGGGCCCAAGAGACCCAGTACTTC.

V gene TRBV11-2 combines with J gene TRBJ1-6; possible D gene TRBD1, 6 bases. Trimming took off 4 bases at V and 9 bases at J, with 16 bases between the two ends. This CDR3 comprises 15 residues. In germline, CDR1 is SGHAT, CDR2 FQNNGV. CDR3 residues: CASSSRGGAGSPLHF. CDR3 in DNA: TGTGCCAGCAGCTCACGGGGGGGGGCAGGTTCACCCCTCCACTTT.

This chain links TRBV9 with TRBJ2-7; possible D gene TRBD2, 5 bases. Germline lookup yields CDR1 SGDLS and CDR2 YYNGEE. With 0 bases removed from V and 6 bases from J, the gap between germline ends came to 13 bases. The CDR3 totals 14 residues. The DNA for the CDR3 is TGTGCCAGCAGCGTAGCCAGCGGCGTCGGCGAGCAGTACTTC. This translates into CASSVASGVGEQYF.

This chain uses TRBV5-6 with TRBJ2-2; weak D call: TRBD2 (5 bases). The germline CDR1 and CDR2 sequences are SGHDT and YYEEEE. This CDR3 is built from 14 residues. V lost 2 bases to trimming and J lost 4 bases, with 9 bases between them. The CDR3 spells CASSFTAGTGELFF. In nucleotides, the CDR3 is TGTGCCAGCAGCTTTACCGCGGGCACCGGGGAGCTGTTTTTT. Variable domain in full (rest from reference TRBV5-6 and TRBJ2-2): DAGVTQSPTHLIKTRGQQVTLRCSPKSGHDTVSWYQQALGQGPQFIFQYYEEEERQRGNFPDRFSGHQFPNYSSELNVNALLLGDSALYLCASSFTAGTGELFFGEGSRLTVL.

The chain uses TRBV10-3 and TRBJ1-4; D is unclear. Trimming pared 0 bases from V and 8 bases from J, leaving 4 bases between. Germline V CDR1 and CDR2: ENHRY, SYGVKD. This CDR3 comprises 12 residues. The CDR3 loop reads CAISESVEKLFF. The CDR3 DNA reads as TGTGCCATCAGTGAGTCGGTGGAAAAACTGTTTTTT.

The DNA for the CDR3 is TGTGCCAGCAGCTTAGACGATACCCCTTACTATGGCTACACCTTC. It yields the protein CASSLDDTPYYGYTF. The chain carries TRBV11-2 and TRBJ1-2; no firm D call. CDR3 size: 15 residues. Between the trimmed V and J ends, which lost 0 bases and 3 bases, there was a span of 11 bases. Germline values: CDR1 SGHAT, CDR2 FQNNGV.

This chain joins TRBV5-1 and TRBJ2-5, with D maybe TRBD1 (6 bases). Trimming removed 4 bases from V and 0 bases from J, with 10 bases in between. Per the germline V gene, CDR1 is SGHRS and CDR2 is YFSETQ. The CDR3 totals 14 residues. CDR3 amino acids: CASSLTGNQETQYF. The CDR3 nucleotides read TGCGCCAGCAGCCTCACAGGGAACCAAGAGACCCAGTACTTC.

The gene calls are TRBV6-1 and TRBJ1-2, with 9 bases aligning to TRBD1. Germline CDR1 is MNHNS and CDR2 is SASEGT. This CDR3 is built from 17 residues. With V trimmed by 2 bases and J by 5 bases, 12 bases remained unmatched. The CDR3: CASSENGNWDRVYGYTF. As DNA, the CDR3 is TGTGCCAGCAGTGAAAACGGGAACTGGGACAGGGTTTATGGCTACACCTTC.